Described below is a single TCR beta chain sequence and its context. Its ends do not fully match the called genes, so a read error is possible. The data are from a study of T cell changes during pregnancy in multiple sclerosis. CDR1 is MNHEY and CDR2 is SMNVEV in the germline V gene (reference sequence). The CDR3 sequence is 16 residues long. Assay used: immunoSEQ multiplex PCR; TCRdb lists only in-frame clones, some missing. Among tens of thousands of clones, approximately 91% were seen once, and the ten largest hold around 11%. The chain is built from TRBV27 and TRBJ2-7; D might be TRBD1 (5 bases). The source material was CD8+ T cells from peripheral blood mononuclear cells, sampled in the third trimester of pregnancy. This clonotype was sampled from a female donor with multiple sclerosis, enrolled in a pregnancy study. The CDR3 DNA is TGTGCCAGCAGCCAGGACAACTACCCGTCCTCCAACGAGCAGTACTTC. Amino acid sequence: CASSQDNYPSSNEQYF.